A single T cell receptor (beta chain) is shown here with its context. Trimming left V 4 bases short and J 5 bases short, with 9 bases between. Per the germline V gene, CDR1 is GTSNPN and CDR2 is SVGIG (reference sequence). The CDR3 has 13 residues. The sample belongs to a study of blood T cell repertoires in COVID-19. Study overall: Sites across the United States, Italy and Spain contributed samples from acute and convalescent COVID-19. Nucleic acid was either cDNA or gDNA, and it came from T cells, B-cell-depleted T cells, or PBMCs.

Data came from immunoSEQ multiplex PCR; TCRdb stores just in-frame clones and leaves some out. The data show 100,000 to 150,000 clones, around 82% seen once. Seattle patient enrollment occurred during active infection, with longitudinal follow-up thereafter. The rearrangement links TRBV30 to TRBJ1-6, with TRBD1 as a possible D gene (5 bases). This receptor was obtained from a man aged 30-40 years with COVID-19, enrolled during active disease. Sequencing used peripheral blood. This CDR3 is CAWKGIDNSPLHF. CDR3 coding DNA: TGTGCCTGGAAGGGGATAGATAATTCACCCCTCCACTTT.